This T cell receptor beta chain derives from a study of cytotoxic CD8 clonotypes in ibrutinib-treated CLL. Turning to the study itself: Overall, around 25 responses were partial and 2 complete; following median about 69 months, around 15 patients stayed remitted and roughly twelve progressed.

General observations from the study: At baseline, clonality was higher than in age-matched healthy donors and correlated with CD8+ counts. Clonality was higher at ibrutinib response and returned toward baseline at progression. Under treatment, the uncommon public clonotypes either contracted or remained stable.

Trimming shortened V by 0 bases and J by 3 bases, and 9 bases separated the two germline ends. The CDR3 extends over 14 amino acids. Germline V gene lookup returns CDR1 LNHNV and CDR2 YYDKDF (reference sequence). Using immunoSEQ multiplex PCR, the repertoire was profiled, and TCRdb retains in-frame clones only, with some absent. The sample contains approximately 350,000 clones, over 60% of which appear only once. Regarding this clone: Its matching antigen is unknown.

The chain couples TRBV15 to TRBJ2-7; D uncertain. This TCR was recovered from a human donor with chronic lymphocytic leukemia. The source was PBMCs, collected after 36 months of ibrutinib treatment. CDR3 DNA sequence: TGTGCCACCAGCAGAGATGGGAAGTACTACGAGCAGTACTTC. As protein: CATSRDGKYYEQYF.